The sequence of this T cell receptor beta chain was determined in a study of OX40 agonist ivuxolimab in advanced cancers. Study summary: While on treatment, patients had intravenous ivuxolimab at 0.01 to 10 mg/kg every 2 weeks.

This CDR3 contains 13 residues. The germline V and J ends were trimmed by 0 bases and 7 bases, with 13 bases remaining between them. CDR1 is GTSNPN, CDR2 SVGIG, per germline (reference sequence). Libraries were prepared by immunoSEQ multiplex PCR; TCRdb keeps only in-frame clonotypes and omits some of them. The sample carries fewer than 80,000 clones, roughly nine tenths recorded once. The receptor comes from an adult with an advanced solid tumor such as melanoma, head and neck, liver or kidney cancer. V is TRBV30 and J is TRBJ2-7, with D unclear. The source was CD4+ or CD8+ T cells sorted from blood, collected in a trial of the OX40 agonist ivuxolimab. CDR3: CAWSVVSAREQYF. CDR3 nucleotides: TGTGCCTGGAGTGTAGTGTCCGCGCGAGAGCAGTACTTC.